This T cell receptor (beta chain) was found in a study of tissue T cells after allogeneic stem cell transplantation. Notes on the study in general: Limitations included a small, clinically heterogeneous cohort and limited sampling depth. Blood and spleen captured only part of the tissue TCR repertoire.

Sequenced by immunoSEQ multiplex PCR; TCRdb stores in-frame clones only, minus some. The table includes about 48,000 clones, approximately 70% detected once. The CDR3 totals 14 residues. CDR1 is FNHDT, CDR2 SITEND, per germline (reference sequence). Trimming stripped 4 bases from V and 0 bases from J, with 10 bases between. As to this clone: Its antigen is as yet unknown. Gene and germline names: mouse. The read gets to within 1 residue of the CDR3 end, and the germline J gene fills in the rest.

Specimen: sorted cells pooled from one or two spleens. The chain is built from TRBV19 and TRBJ1-2, with D perhaps TRBD1 (6 bases). This TCR was recovered from a pool of C57BL/6 mice in good health. The CDR3 loop reads CASSPGTSNSDYTF. CDR3 bases read: TGTGCCAGCAGTCCCGGGACATCAAACTCCGACTACACC.